This TCR beta chain was captured in a study of T cells after yellow fever vaccination. As for the study in general: In the case of low-cell-number fractions, SMART-Seq v4 Ultra Low Input was used for preparation.

Trimming took off 1 base at V and 6 bases at J, with 15 bases between the two ends. From germline, CDR1 is DFQATT and CDR2 SNEGSKA (reference sequence). The CDR3 contains 14 residues. TCRdb recomputed calls from the 5' RACE reads with MiXCR, one row per CDR3 protein. This table has about 360,000 distinct CDR3 sequences, around 6.5% appearing once. Worth noting for this clonotype: Its specificity is not known.

Whole-study results and caveats: Subsequent booster samples again held most clones from primary vaccination (96% CD4, approximately 85% CD8).

The sequence was obtained from a man under 40 who received the YFV17D yellow fever vaccine. The sequencing used PBMCs, collected 5 days after the yellow fever booster vaccination. The gene calls are TRBV20-1 and TRBJ1-1; D unresolved. CDR3 nucleotide sequence: TGCAGTGCTAGAGTTTCGAGAACCTTTCCTGAAGCTTTCTTT. This translates into CSARVSRTFPEAFF.